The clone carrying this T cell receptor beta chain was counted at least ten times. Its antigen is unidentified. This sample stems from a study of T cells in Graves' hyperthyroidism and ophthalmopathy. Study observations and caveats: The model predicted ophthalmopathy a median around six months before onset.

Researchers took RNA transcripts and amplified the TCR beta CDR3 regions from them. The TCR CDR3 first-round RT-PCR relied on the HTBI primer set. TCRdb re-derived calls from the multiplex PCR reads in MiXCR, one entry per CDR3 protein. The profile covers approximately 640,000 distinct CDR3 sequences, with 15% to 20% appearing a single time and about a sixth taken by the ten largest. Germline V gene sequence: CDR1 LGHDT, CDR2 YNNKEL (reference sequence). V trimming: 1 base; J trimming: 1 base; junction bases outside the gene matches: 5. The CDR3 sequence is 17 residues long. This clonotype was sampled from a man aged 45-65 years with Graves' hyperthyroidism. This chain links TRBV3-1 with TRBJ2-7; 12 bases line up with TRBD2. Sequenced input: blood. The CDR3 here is CASSQGGLAGRSYEQYF. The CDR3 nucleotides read TGTGCCAGCAGCCAAGGGGGACTAGCGGGTAGATCCTACGAGCAGTACTTC.